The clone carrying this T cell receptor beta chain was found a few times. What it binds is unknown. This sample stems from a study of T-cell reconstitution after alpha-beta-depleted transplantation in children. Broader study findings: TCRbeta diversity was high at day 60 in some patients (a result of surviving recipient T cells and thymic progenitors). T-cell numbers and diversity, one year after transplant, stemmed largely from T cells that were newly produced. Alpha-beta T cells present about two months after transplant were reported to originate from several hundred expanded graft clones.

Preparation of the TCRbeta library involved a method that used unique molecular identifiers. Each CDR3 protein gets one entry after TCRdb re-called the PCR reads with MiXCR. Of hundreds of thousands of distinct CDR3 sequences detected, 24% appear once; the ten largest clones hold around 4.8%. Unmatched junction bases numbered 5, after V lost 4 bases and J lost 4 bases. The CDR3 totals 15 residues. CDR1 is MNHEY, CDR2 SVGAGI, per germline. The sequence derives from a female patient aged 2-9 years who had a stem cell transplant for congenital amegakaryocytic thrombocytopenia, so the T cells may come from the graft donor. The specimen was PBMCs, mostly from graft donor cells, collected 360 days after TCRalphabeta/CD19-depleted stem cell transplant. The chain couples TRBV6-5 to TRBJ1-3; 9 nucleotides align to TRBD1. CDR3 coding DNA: TGTGCCAGCAGTTCCGGGACAGGGTTAGGAAACACCATATATTTT. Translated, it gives CASSSGTGLGNTIYF.